This T cell receptor (beta chain) emerged from a study of graft-versus-host responses after intestinal transplantation. Background on the study: Multivisceral, liver-intestinal, or isolated intestinal transplants were received by the recipients. The study gave all recipients anti-thymocyte globulin induction, then tacrolimus and steroids for 2 to 3 years. Findings of the study overall: GvH clones surfaced in recipient marrow, some emerging earlier in ileum or blood. HvG clone declines early post-transplant were associated with peak circulating GvH levels.

Profiling relied on immunoSEQ multiplex PCR, and the TCRdb table lists in-frame clones only, not all of them. Of about 37,000 clones listed, around 90% are singletons. The CDR3 covers 17 residues. Germline V gene sequence: CDR1 SGHRS, CDR2 YFSETQ. J gave up 0 bases and V 4 bases, and 7 bases lay outside the gene matches. As for this clone: The antigen is undetermined.

From the graft tissue, intraepithelial and lamina propria lymphocytes were released through processing. This TCR was recovered from a human patient who received an intestinal transplant, so some T cells may come from the graft donor. This rearrangement joins TRBV5-1 to TRBJ1-4; 9 nucleotides match TRBD1. Sequenced here: ileum tissue, sampled around 200 days after intestinal transplant. CDR3 amino acids: CASSPGQGRSTNEKLFF. CDR3 nucleotides: TGCGCCAGCAGCCCGGGACAGGGTAGGTCAACTAATGAAAAACTGTTTTTT.